The rows below give T cell receptor beta chains drawn from one sample of a study of CD8 T cells in Susac syndrome. Via MiXCR, TCRdb re-called the immunoSEQ multiplex PCR reads, giving one row per CDR3 protein. This sample carries roughly 120,000 distinct CDR3 sequences, around 94% of them seen once, and the ten largest clones take about 0.12%. What was sequenced was CD4+ T cells from PBMCs. The receptors originated from a human donor with multiple sclerosis. Each CDR3 is given with its conserved first and last residue. Fields, in order: J gene, clone size, D gene, V gene, CDR3 DNA, CDR3 protein. D genes are given only for firm matches. Size values are once, few and many counts, or a class for expanded clones, and some rows have none.

j_gene: TRBJ2-1
abundance: .
d_gene: .
v_gene: TRBV6-4
CDR3nt: TGTGCCAGCAGCCTAGACAGCTCCTACAATGAGCAGTTCTTC
CDR3aa: CASSLDSSYNEQFF

j_gene: TRBJ2-7
abundance: .
d_gene: .
v_gene: TRBV9
CDR3nt: TGTGCCAGCAGCGCCACCTCCGAGCAGTACTTC
CDR3aa: CASSATSEQYF

j_gene: TRBJ1-1
abundance: .
d_gene: .
v_gene: TRBV7-9
CDR3nt: TGTGCCAGCAGCTTTGGAGACAACCAAGCTTTCTTT
CDR3aa: CASSFGDNQAFF

j_gene: TRBJ2-1
abundance: .
d_gene: TRBD1
v_gene: TRBV23-1
CDR3nt: TGCGCCAGCAGTCCAAAACTGGGACAGAAAACCTACAATGAGCAGTTCTTC
CDR3aa: CASSPKLGQKTYNEQFF

j_gene: TRBJ1-5
abundance: .
d_gene: .
v_gene: TRBV7-9
CDR3nt: TGTGCCAGCAGCTTAGGACAGTACAATCAGCCCCAGCATTTT
CDR3aa: CASSLGQYNQPQHF

j_gene: TRBJ1-1
abundance: .
d_gene: TRBD1
v_gene: TRBV5-4
CDR3nt: TGTGCCAGCAGCTCGCAGGGTCGACAGGGGTCTGAAGCTTTCTTT
CDR3aa: CASSSQGRQGSEAFF

j_gene: TRBJ1-3
abundance: .
d_gene: .
v_gene: TRBV30
CDR3nt: TGTGCCTGGAGACCCCTCTCTGGAAACACCATATATTTT
CDR3aa: CAWRPLSGNTIYF

j_gene: TRBJ1-2
abundance: .
d_gene: .
v_gene: TRBV6-6
CDR3nt: TGTGCCAGCAGGAACATCGGGGGTAACTATGGCTACACCTTC
CDR3aa: CASRNIGGNYGYTF

j_gene: TRBJ1-1
abundance: .
d_gene: .
v_gene: TRBV6-5
CDR3nt: TGTGCCAGCAGTTACTGGGACACTGAAGCTTTCTTT
CDR3aa: CASSYWDTEAFF

j_gene: TRBJ1-1
abundance: .
d_gene: .
v_gene: TRBV7-8
CDR3nt: TGTGCCAGCAGCTTAGTAGGGGGTCGCGGCACTGAAGCTTTCTTT
CDR3aa: CASSLVGGRGTEAFF

j_gene: TRBJ2-7
abundance: .
d_gene: TRBD1
v_gene: TRBV19
CDR3nt: TGTGCCAGTAGTTCGGGGACAGCTTACTACGAGCAGTACTTC
CDR3aa: CASSSGTAYYEQYF

j_gene: TRBJ2-1
abundance: once
d_gene: TRBD2
v_gene: TRBV2
CDR3nt: TGTGCCAGCCGTTACTCTACTAGCGGGAACTACAATGAGCAGTTCTTC
CDR3aa: CASRYSTSGNYNEQFF

j_gene: TRBJ2-1
abundance: .
d_gene: .
v_gene: TRBV20-1
CDR3nt: TGCAGTGCTATCCCGCGGTACAATGAGCAGTTCTTC
CDR3aa: CSAIPRYNEQFF

j_gene: TRBJ2-7
abundance: once
d_gene: .
v_gene: TRBV20-1
CDR3nt: TGCAGTGCTTCGAAGGGAAGCCCCTCCTACGAGCAGTACTTC
CDR3aa: CSASKGSPSYEQYF

j_gene: TRBJ2-5
abundance: .
d_gene: .
v_gene: TRBV7-9
CDR3nt: TGTGCCAGCAGCCCCCTTGGAGGGAAACAAGAGACCCAGTACTTC
CDR3aa: CASSPLGGKQETQYF

j_gene: TRBJ2-7
abundance: .
d_gene: .
v_gene: TRBV6-1
CDR3nt: TGTGCCAGCAGCTTGGACATAAAGCCACAGTACTTC
CDR3aa: CASSLDIKPQYF

j_gene: TRBJ1-1
abundance: .
d_gene: .
v_gene: TRBV7-3
CDR3nt: TGTGCCAGCAGCCTATCAGGGGTGGGCACTGAAGCTTTCTTT
CDR3aa: CASSLSGVGTEAFF

j_gene: TRBJ1-5
abundance: .
d_gene: .
v_gene: TRBV2
CDR3nt: TGTGCCAGCAGTGGGACCGCTGGGCCCCAGCATTTT
CDR3aa: CASSGTAGPQHF

j_gene: TRBJ2-3
abundance: .
d_gene: TRBD2
v_gene: TRBV20-1
CDR3nt: TGCAGTGCTAGAGCCGGGACTAGCGGGGGCCAAGATACGCAGTATTTT
CDR3aa: CSARAGTSGGQDTQYF

j_gene: TRBJ1-1
abundance: .
d_gene: TRBD1
v_gene: TRBV6-5
CDR3nt: TGTGCCAGCAGAAGCTCCCCAGGGGGTGAAGCTTTCTTT
CDR3aa: CASRSSPGGEAFF

j_gene: TRBJ2-3
abundance: .
d_gene: .
v_gene: TRBV12-3/TRBV12-4
CDR3nt: TGTGCCAGCAGTTTGGCAAAGTTCACGGGGCATACAGATACGCAGTATTTT
CDR3aa: CASSLAKFTGHTDTQYF

j_gene: TRBJ2-1
abundance: .
d_gene: .
v_gene: TRBV2
CDR3nt: TGTGCCAGCAGTGAAGGGACTTACAATGAGCAGTTCTTC
CDR3aa: CASSEGTYNEQFF